This T cell receptor beta chain originates from a study of T cell changes during pregnancy in multiple sclerosis. The protocol was immunoSEQ multiplex PCR, while the TCRdb copy is restricted to in-frame clones and leaves out a portion. The repertoire includes over 35,000 clones, almost 90% of them detected once, and 0.55% to 0.7% sits in the top ten. The germline V gene encodes CDR1 SGHRS and CDR2 YFSETQ. Trimming pared 4 bases from V and 6 bases from J, leaving 17 bases between. The CDR3 contains 15 residues. This TCR came from a female donor with multiple sclerosis, enrolled in a pregnancy study. The chain has TRBV5-1 and TRBJ2-1, with D tentatively TRBD2 (5 bases). The sequenced sample was CD4+ T cells from peripheral blood mononuclear cells, obtained in the second trimester of pregnancy. The CDR3 is CASSQTGINGNEQFF. For the CDR3, the DNA is TGCGCCAGCAGCCAGACGGGAATTAACGGCAATGAGCAGTTCTTC.